Following are 4 T cell receptor beta chains from one sample sequenced in a study of early T cells in non-severe SARS-CoV-2 infection (TCRdb year 2021). Library preparation was by 5' RACE. The sequencer was a NextSeq 500. TCRdb's own reprocessing of the public reads used fastp at Q25 and MiXCR and kept productive beta chains. Records with the same CDR3 protein are collapsed into one entry carrying the most frequent genes and DNA. This sample lists around 28,000 distinct CDR3 sequences; roughly 4.1% were detected once. The ten biggest clones cover 3.5% to 5% of the sample. Sequencing input: whole blood. All receptors come from an adult who was a healthcare worker with PCR-confirmed SARS-CoV-2 infection or an uninfected control (not recorded which).

This clonotype was observed many times. V usage is TRBV5-1 and J usage is TRBJ2-1; 7 positions agree with TRBD2. Germline V gene sequence: CDR1 SGHRS, CDR2 YFSETQ. This CDR3 is 15 amino acids long. V shed 8 bases and J 3 bases; nucleotides not matched to a gene: 11. The CDR3 loop reads CARCKLADFYNEQFF. DNA for the CDR3: TGCGCCAGGTGTAAGCTAGCGGACTTCTACAATGAGCAGTTCTTC.

In this sample, this clonotype turned up a few times. The chain joins TRBV7-2 to TRBJ2-7, with 8 bases fitting TRBD2. The trim removed 4 bases at V and 2 bases at J, leaving 7 bases unmatched. Germline lookup yields CDR1 SGHTA and CDR2 FQGNSA. The CDR3 length is 15 residues. The CDR3 coding sequence is TGTGCCAGCAGCTCGCCCGGGAGGGGGACCTACGAGCAGTACTTC. Translating it yields CASSSPGRGTYEQYF. Combining the CDR3 with reference TRBV7-2 and TRBJ2-7 gives the whole variable domain GAGVSQSPSNKVTEKGKDVELRCDPISGHTALYWYRQSLGQGLEFLIYFQGNSAPDKSGLPSDRFSAERTGGSVSTLTIQRTQQEDSAVYLCASSSPGRGTYEQYFGPGTRLTVT.

This clonotype was detected many times. The V and J genes are TRBV27 and TRBJ2-1; a possible D gene is TRBD2 (7 bases). This CDR3 comprises 15 residues. Germline CDR1 MNHEY, CDR2 SMNVEV (reference sequence). Trimming pared 7 bases from V and 0 bases from J, leaving 13 bases between. CDR3 DNA: TGTGCCAGCAAGGGGGGGCAGGTCTCCTACAATGAGCAGTTCTTC. This sequence encodes CASKGGQVSYNEQFF.

This clonotype is termed medium-sized (0.01 to 0.1%). The chain has TRBV30 and TRBJ1-2; 9 nucleotides match TRBD1. Losses at the gene ends were 5 bases for V and 6 bases for J; bases not matched to a gene: 10. Germline V gene data show CDR1 as GTSNPN and CDR2 as SVGIG (reference sequence). The CDR3 runs to 14 residues. This chain's CDR3 is CAWEQGARRDGYTF. DNA of the CDR3: TGTGCCTGGGAACAGGGGGCCCGTCGGGATGGCTACACCTTC.